Below are 12 T cell receptor beta chains sequenced from a single sample in a study of human T cells and chemical hapten exposure. One entry per CDR3 protein results from TCRdb running MiXCR on the RACE reads. The sample contains around 380,000 distinct CDR3 sequences, around 5.5% of which appear only once. Time point noted: pre-sensitization, week 0. Treatment here: therapeutic diphenylcyclopropenone sensitization with weekly scalp DPC. The material sequenced was whole blood, taken in connection with sensitization to the hapten diphenylcyclopropenone (DPC). These receptors were obtained from a woman aged 18 to 35 with alopecia areata. Some clones in this sample may be carry-over from other donors' samples.

A few counts support this clonotype. The chain uses TRBV2 and TRBJ2-2, with D unresolved. CDR1 SNHLY and CDR2 FYNNEI come from the germline V gene. The CDR3 runs to 14 residues. V was cut by 6 bases and J by 2 bases, with 10 bases left in between. The CDR3 DNA reads TGTGCCAGCAGAACGGACGGAAACACCGGGGAGCTGTTTTTT. It yields the protein CASRTDGNTGELFF.

This chain links TRBV7-9 with TRBJ1-5; D gene ambiguous. Germline V gene data show CDR1 as SEHNR and CDR2 as FQNEAQ (reference sequence). There are 16 residues in the CDR3. V gave up 0 bases and J gave up 4 bases, with 13 bases separating them. The CDR3 DNA reads TGTGCCAGCAGCTTAGCGGTCGGCGCCCAAAATCAGCCCCAGCATTTT. This sequence encodes CASSLAVGAQNQPQHF.

This clonotype has a count of ten or more. The V call is TRBV10-3, the J call TRBJ2-3, with D possibly being TRBD2 (6 bases). The germline V gene encodes CDR1 ENHRY and CDR2 SYGVKD. The CDR3 length is 14 residues. V was shortened by 4 bases and J by 1 base, with 9 bases between the two germline ends. CDR3 bases: TGTGCCATCAGTGCTCAGCGGGGCACAGATACGCAGTATTTT. Its translation: CAISAQRGTDTQYF.

This clonotype was counted many times. This chain connects TRBV7-3 to TRBJ2-1; 8 bases are a match to TRBD1. V gave up 5 bases and J gave up 3 bases; unmatched junction bases: 6. Germline loops: CDR1 SGHTA, CDR2 FQGTGA. This CDR3 comprises 15 residues. The CDR3 nucleotides read TGTGCCAGCAGCCAAGGACAGGGTCGCTACAATGAGCAGTTCTTC. It codes for CASSQGQGRYNEQFF.

This clonotype showed up many times. The chain combines TRBV4-3 with TRBJ2-4, with 9 bases aligning to TRBD1. CDR3 length equals 18 residues. The ends lost 4 bases at V and 3 bases at J; junction bases unmatched: 13. The germline CDR1 and CDR2 sequences are LGHNA and YSLEER. The CDR3 here is CASSRVRLGQGHKNIQYF. The CDR3 DNA is TGCGCCAGCAGCCGAGTTCGATTGGGACAGGGTCACAAAAACATTCAGTACTTC.

The sample holds a few counts of this clonotype. This chain joins TRBV29-1 and TRBJ1-1; no definite D call. Per the germline V gene, CDR1 is SQVTM and CDR2 is ANQGSEA. V lost 3 bases and J 4 bases, leaving 9 bases between the germline ends. CDR3 size: 12 residues. The CDR3 sequence is CSVERPGTEAFF. For the CDR3, the DNA is TGCAGCGTTGAGCGTCCGGGCACTGAAGCTTTCTTT.

Many counts were recorded for this clonotype. This chain joins TRBV10-3 and TRBJ2-4, with 13 bases lining up with TRBD2. CDR1 and CDR2 (germline): ENHRY, SYGVKD. The V gene end was trimmed by 10 bases and the J gene end by 8 bases; junction bases not matched to a gene: 5. The CDR3 totals 13 residues. Here the CDR3 DNA reads TGTGCCACAACTAGCGGGGGGGCCGACATTCAGTACTTC. It is translated as CATTSGGADIQYF.

V gene TRBV3-1 combines with J gene TRBJ2-5, with 8 bases that match TRBD1. V lost 4 bases, J lost 5 bases, and 3 bases stayed unmatched. CDR3 size: 13 residues. Looked up from germline, CDR1 is LGHDT and CDR2 is YNNKEL (reference sequence). The CDR3 is CASSPRQGETQYF. In nucleotides, the CDR3 is TGTGCCAGCAGCCCGCGACAGGGGGAGACCCAGTACTTC.

This clonotype occurred many times. The chain uses TRBV20-1 and TRBJ2-7, with 11 bases aligning to TRBD1. The CDR3 totals 14 residues. Germline values: CDR1 DFQATT, CDR2 SNEGSKA (reference sequence). Germline trimming cut 5 bases from V and 4 bases from J; bases unmatched to any gene: 7. In nucleotides, the CDR3 is TGCAGTGCTGTCCCGGGACAGGGGGAATACGAGCAGTACTTC. Amino acid sequence: CSAVPGQGEYEQYF.

The chain has TRBV27 and TRBJ2-5; D gene uncertain. V was trimmed by 5 bases and J by 2 bases, leaving 12 bases between them. This CDR3 region has 14 residues. Looked up from germline, CDR1 is MNHEY and CDR2 is SMNVEV (reference sequence). CDR3 DNA: TGTGCCAGCAGTGGGTACAGAACTCAAGAGACCCAGTACTTC. It yields the protein CASSGYRTQETQYF.

This clonotype came up many times. This sequence joins TRBV7-2 and TRBJ2-1; the D gene is possibly TRBD2 (7 bases). The CDR3 has 15 amino acids. The V end lost 5 bases, the J end lost 10 bases, and 21 bases lay between the germline ends. Germline V gene data show CDR1 as SGHTA and CDR2 as FQGNSA. CDR3 bases: TGTGCCAGCAGCCCTGGGCGGGGGCCCCCCTCGGAGCAGTTCTTC. Protein product: CASSPGRGPPSEQFF.

This clonotype came up many times. The chain carries TRBV6-6 and TRBJ2-1; 11 bases are a match to TRBD2. Germline V gene data show CDR1 as MNHNY and CDR2 as SVGAGI (reference sequence). The CDR3 loop spans 17 amino acids. Trimming cost V 0 bases and J 3 bases; bases outside gene matches: 4. The CDR3 here is CASSYSASGGIYNEQFF. For the CDR3, the DNA is TGTGCCAGCAGTTACTCGGCTAGCGGGGGGATCTACAATGAGCAGTTCTTC.